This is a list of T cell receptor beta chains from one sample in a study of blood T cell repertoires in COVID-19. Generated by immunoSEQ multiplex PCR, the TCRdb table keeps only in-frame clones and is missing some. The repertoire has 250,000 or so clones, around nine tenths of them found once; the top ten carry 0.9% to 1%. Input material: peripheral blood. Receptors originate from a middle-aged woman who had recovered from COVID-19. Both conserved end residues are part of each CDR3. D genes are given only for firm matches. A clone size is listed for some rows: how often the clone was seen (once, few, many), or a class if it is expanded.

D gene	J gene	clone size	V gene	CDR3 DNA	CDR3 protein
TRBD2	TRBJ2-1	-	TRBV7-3	TGTGCCAGCGGGGTTGCTAGCGGGAGGGCGGGCAATGAGCAGTTCTTC	CASGVASGRAGNEQFF
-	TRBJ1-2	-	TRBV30	TGTGCCTGGAGTGTAGGAGGGGTACGGAGGGGCTACACCTTC	CAWSVGGVRRGYTF
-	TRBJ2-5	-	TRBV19	TGTGCCAGTAGTATCAGGGCGGATGAGACCCAGTACTTC	CASSIRADETQYF
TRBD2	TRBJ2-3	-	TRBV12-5	TGTGCTAGTGGTTTGGGGGCTAGCGGGAGTTGGGATACGCAGTATTTT	CASGLGASGSWDTQYF
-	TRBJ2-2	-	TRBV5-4	TGTGCCAGCAGCTCCCCCCGAGGTGGCACCGGGGAGCTGTTTTTT	CASSSPRGGTGELFF
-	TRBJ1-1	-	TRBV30	TGTGCCGGCGGGCAGGTCGGCACTGAAGCTTTCTTT	CAGGQVGTEAFF
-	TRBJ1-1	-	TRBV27	TGTGCCAGCAGTTTATCGAGGACAGTCGAAGCTTTCTTT	CASSLSRTVEAFF
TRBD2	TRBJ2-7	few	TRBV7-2	TGTGCCAGCAGCCCCCCGGGACTAGGCTACGAGCAGTACTTC	CASSPPGLGYEQYF
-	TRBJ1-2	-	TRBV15	TGTGCCACCAGTTCGGTTAACTATGGCTACACCTTC	CATSSVNYGYTF
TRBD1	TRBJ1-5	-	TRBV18	TGTGCCAGCTCACCAGGGACAGCCAATCAGCCCCAGCATTTT	CASSPGTANQPQHF
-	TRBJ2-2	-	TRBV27	TGTGCCAGTGGGCCACAGCGGGCAAGAGTTCCCGGGGAGCTGTTTTTT	CASGPQRARVPGELFF
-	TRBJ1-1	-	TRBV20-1	TGCAGTGCTAGCCATTCGGCTGAAGCTTTCTTT	CSASHSAEAFF
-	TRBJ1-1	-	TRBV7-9	TGTGCCAGCAGACAGGCCGGGGCCGGGGGCACTGAAGCTTTCTTT	CASRQAGAGGTEAFF
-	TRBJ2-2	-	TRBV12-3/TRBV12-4	TGTGCCAGCAGTCCCCGGACTTCCCGGGAGCTGTTTTTT	CASSPRTSRELFF
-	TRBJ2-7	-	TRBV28	TGTGCCAGCAGTTTTTCGGGGGTTAACGAGCAGTACTTC	CASSFSGVNEQYF
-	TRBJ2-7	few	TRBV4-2	TGTGCCAGCAGCCAAGGGGGGCGGGCCGAGGACGAGCAGTACTTC	CASSQGGRAEDEQYF
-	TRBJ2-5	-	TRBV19	TGTGCCAGTAGTAGCTCTGTAGCGGCCCAAGAGACCCAGTACTTC	CASSSSVAAQETQYF
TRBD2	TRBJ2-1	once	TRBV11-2	TGTGCCAGCAGCGGACTAGCGAGTTACAATGAGCAGTTCTTC	CASSGLASYNEQFF